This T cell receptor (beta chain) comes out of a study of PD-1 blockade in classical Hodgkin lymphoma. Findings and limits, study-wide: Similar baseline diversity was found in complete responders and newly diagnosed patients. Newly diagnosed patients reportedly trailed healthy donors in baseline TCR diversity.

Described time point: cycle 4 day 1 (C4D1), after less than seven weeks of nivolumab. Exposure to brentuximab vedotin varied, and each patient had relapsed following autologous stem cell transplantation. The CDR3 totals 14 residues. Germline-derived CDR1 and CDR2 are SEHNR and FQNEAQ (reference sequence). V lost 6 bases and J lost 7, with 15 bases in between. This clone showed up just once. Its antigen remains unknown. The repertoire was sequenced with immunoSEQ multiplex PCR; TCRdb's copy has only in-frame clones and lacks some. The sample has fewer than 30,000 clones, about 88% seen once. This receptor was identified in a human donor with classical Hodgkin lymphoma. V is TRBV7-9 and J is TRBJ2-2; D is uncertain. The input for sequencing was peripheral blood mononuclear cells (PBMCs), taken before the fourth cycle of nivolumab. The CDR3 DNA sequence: TGTGCCAGCAGTTCCCCCTATGCGGTCGGGGAGCTGTTTTTT. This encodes CASSSPYAVGELFF.